The rows below give T cell receptor beta chains drawn from one sample of a study of T cell responses to AZD1222 COVID-19 vaccine. Here immunoSEQ multiplex PCR was the method, and the copy in TCRdb shows in-frame clones only, minus some. This table has 130,000 or so clones, over 85% appearing once. The sequenced sample was peripheral blood, obtained on day 0 of MenACWY control vaccination. These TCRs come from an adult in good health. The CDR3 runs from the conserved cysteine through the conserved F or W. Fields, in order: V gene, clone size, D gene, J gene, CDR3 protein, CDR3 DNA. The D gene is left open where the match is weak. The size entry is marked missing in some rows and otherwise reads once, few, many or a size class.

v_gene: TRBV12-3/TRBV12-4; abundance: .; d_gene: .; j_gene: TRBJ2-3; CDR3aa: CASSAGTSRYF; CDR3nt: TGTGCCAGCAGCGCGGGGACAAGCCGGTATTTT
v_gene: TRBV28; abundance: .; d_gene: .; j_gene: TRBJ1-5; CDR3aa: CASSLQGYHQPQHF; CDR3nt: TGTGCCAGCAGTCTCCAGGGGTACCACCAGCCCCAGCATTTT
v_gene: TRBV9; abundance: .; d_gene: .; j_gene: TRBJ1-6; CDR3aa: CASSVEAGSSYNSPLHF; CDR3nt: TGTGCCAGCAGCGTAGAAGCAGGCAGCTCCTATAATTCACCCCTCCACTTT
v_gene: TRBV9; abundance: .; d_gene: .; j_gene: TRBJ2-7; CDR3aa: CASSVAEGKSYEQYF; CDR3nt: TGTGCCAGCAGCGTAGCGGAGGGGAAATCCTACGAGCAGTACTTC
v_gene: TRBV13; abundance: .; d_gene: .; j_gene: TRBJ1-6; CDR3aa: CASTLGQGSLLHF; CDR3nt: TGTGCCAGCACTTTAGGGCAGGGGTCGCTACTCCACTTT
v_gene: TRBV5-4; abundance: once; d_gene: TRBD1; j_gene: TRBJ2-3; CDR3aa: CASSRGTGSSTDTQYF; CDR3nt: TGTGCCAGCAGCCGCGGGACAGGCAGTAGCACAGATACGCAGTATTTT
v_gene: TRBV20-1; abundance: .; d_gene: .; j_gene: TRBJ2-1; CDR3aa: CSASAVAAYNEQFF; CDR3nt: TGCAGTGCCAGTGCGGTAGCGGCGTACAATGAGCAGTTCTTC
v_gene: TRBV4-1; abundance: .; d_gene: .; j_gene: TRBJ2-7; CDR3aa: CASSQDGGRTYEQYF; CDR3nt: TGCGCCAGCAGCCAAGACGGGGGTAGGACCTACGAGCAGTACTTC
v_gene: TRBV2; abundance: .; d_gene: .; j_gene: TRBJ2-7; CDR3aa: CASSGKGAYEQYF; CDR3nt: TGTGCCAGCAGTGGGAAGGGTGCCTACGAGCAGTACTTC
v_gene: TRBV5-4; abundance: .; d_gene: .; j_gene: TRBJ2-2; CDR3aa: CASSLEWGRGTGELFF; CDR3nt: TGTGCCAGCAGCTTGGAATGGGGGCGCGGCACCGGGGAGCTGTTTTTT
v_gene: TRBV5-4; abundance: .; d_gene: .; j_gene: TRBJ1-1; CDR3aa: CASSSHIGEAFF; CDR3nt: TGTGCCAGCAGCTCGCACATAGGTGAAGCTTTCTTT
v_gene: TRBV28; abundance: .; d_gene: TRBD1; j_gene: TRBJ1-5; CDR3aa: CASSLAQGLKGSQHF; CDR3nt: TGTGCCAGCAGTTTGGCACAGGGGTTGAAGGGATCCCAGCATTTT
v_gene: TRBV19; abundance: .; d_gene: .; j_gene: TRBJ1-2; CDR3aa: CASSSREGYGYTF; CDR3nt: TGTGCCAGTAGTTCAAGGGAAGGGTATGGCTACACCTTC
v_gene: TRBV27; abundance: .; d_gene: .; j_gene: TRBJ1-6; CDR3aa: CATGVWNNSPLHF; CDR3nt: TGTGCCACCGGGGTGTGGAACAATTCACCCCTCCACTTT
v_gene: TRBV27; abundance: .; d_gene: TRBD2; j_gene: TRBJ2-1; CDR3aa: CASSTRLAGQYNEQFF; CDR3nt: TGTGCCAGCAGTACCCGACTAGCGGGTCAATACAATGAGCAGTTCTTC
v_gene: TRBV5-4; abundance: .; d_gene: .; j_gene: TRBJ1-1; CDR3aa: CASSLAIYSDEAFF; CDR3nt: TGTGCCAGCAGCTTGGCGATTTACAGCGATGAAGCTTTCTTT
v_gene: TRBV7-9; abundance: .; d_gene: TRBD1; j_gene: TRBJ1-2; CDR3aa: CASSLNQGQANYGYTF; CDR3nt: TGTGCCAGCAGCTTAAACCAGGGACAGGCCAACTATGGCTACACCTTC
v_gene: TRBV27; abundance: .; d_gene: .; j_gene: TRBJ1-5; CDR3aa: CASSFGTDQPQHF; CDR3nt: TGTGCCAGCAGTTTCGGGACGGATCAGCCCCAGCATTTT
v_gene: TRBV18; abundance: .; d_gene: TRBD1; j_gene: TRBJ1-4; CDR3aa: CASSPPLDRANEKLFF; CDR3nt: TGTGCCAGCTCACCACCGTTGGACAGGGCAAATGAAAAACTGTTTTTT
v_gene: TRBV2; abundance: .; d_gene: .; j_gene: TRBJ2-5; CDR3aa: CASSELTDQETQYF; CDR3nt: TGTGCCAGCAGTGAACTGACAGACCAAGAGACCCAGTACTTC
v_gene: TRBV19; abundance: .; d_gene: .; j_gene: TRBJ1-5; CDR3aa: CASAQQQRQYYQPQHF; CDR3nt: TGTGCCAGCGCCCAACAGCAAAGACAGTACTATCAGCCCCAGCATTTT
v_gene: TRBV9; abundance: .; d_gene: .; j_gene: TRBJ1-3; CDR3aa: CASSVAGNTIYF; CDR3nt: TGTGCCAGCAGCGTAGCTGGAAACACCATATATTTT
v_gene: TRBV2; abundance: .; d_gene: .; j_gene: TRBJ1-5; CDR3aa: CASSEGLGGAQPQHF; CDR3nt: TGTGCCAGCAGTGAAGGGTTGGGGGGCGCGCAGCCCCAGCATTTT
v_gene: TRBV15; abundance: .; d_gene: .; j_gene: TRBJ1-1; CDR3aa: CATTGDGTSNTEAFF; CDR3nt: TGTGCCACCACAGGGGACGGGACATCGAACACTGAAGCTTTCTTT
v_gene: TRBV27; abundance: .; d_gene: TRBD1; j_gene: TRBJ1-3; CDR3aa: CASSLSGTAGNTIYF; CDR3nt: TGTGCCAGCAGTTTATCAGGGACAGCCGGAAACACCATATATTTT
v_gene: TRBV27; abundance: .; d_gene: .; j_gene: TRBJ1-4; CDR3aa: CASSSVRTNEKLFF; CDR3nt: TGTGCCAGCAGTTCCGTACGGACTAATGAAAAACTGTTTTTT
v_gene: TRBV3-1/TRBV3-2; abundance: .; d_gene: .; j_gene: TRBJ1-2; CDR3aa: CASSQDWTAPSYTF; CDR3nt: TGTGCCAGCAGCCAAGATTGGACCGCGCCGAGCTACACCTTC
v_gene: TRBV11-2; abundance: .; d_gene: TRBD1; j_gene: TRBJ2-7; CDR3aa: CASSPIRRQGAIRYEQYF; CDR3nt: TGTGCCAGCAGCCCAATTAGGCGACAGGGGGCGATTAGATACGAGCAGTACTTC
v_gene: TRBV7-9; abundance: .; d_gene: .; j_gene: TRBJ1-3; CDR3aa: CASSPRGGSSGNTIYF; CDR3nt: TGTGCCAGCAGCCCCAGAGGGGGGTCCTCTGGAAACACCATATATTTT
v_gene: TRBV5-1; abundance: .; d_gene: TRBD2; j_gene: TRBJ2-1; CDR3aa: CASSLSGTQYNEQFF; CDR3nt: TGCGCCAGCAGCTTAAGCGGGACCCAATACAATGAGCAGTTCTTC
v_gene: TRBV2; abundance: .; d_gene: .; j_gene: TRBJ2-5; CDR3aa: CASSEVVRGWVYQETQYF; CDR3nt: TGTGCCAGCAGTGAGGTTGTTAGGGGTTGGGTGTACCAAGAGACCCAGTACTTC
v_gene: TRBV5-1; abundance: .; d_gene: .; j_gene: TRBJ1-1; CDR3aa: CASSLEGGLTITEAFF; CDR3nt: TGCGCCAGCAGCTTGGAGGGCGGACTTACAATCACTGAAGCTTTCTTT
v_gene: TRBV6-2/TRBV6-3; abundance: few; d_gene: .; j_gene: TRBJ1-1; CDR3aa: CASSKNTEAFF; CDR3nt: TGTGCCAGCAGTAAGAACACTGAAGCTTTCTTT
v_gene: TRBV20-1; abundance: .; d_gene: .; j_gene: TRBJ2-2; CDR3aa: CSASNKRANTGELFF; CDR3nt: TGCAGTGCTAGTAATAAGCGGGCGAACACCGGGGAGCTGTTTTTT
v_gene: TRBV5-1; abundance: once; d_gene: .; j_gene: TRBJ1-5; CDR3aa: CASSVQGIEEPQHF; CDR3nt: TGCGCCAGCAGCGTACAGGGTATTGAGGAGCCCCAGCATTTT
v_gene: TRBV5-4; abundance: .; d_gene: TRBD1; j_gene: TRBJ2-1; CDR3aa: CASSWDRSNGEQFF; CDR3nt: TGTGCCAGCAGCTGGGACAGGAGTAATGGAGAGCAGTTCTTC
v_gene: TRBV6-6; abundance: .; d_gene: .; j_gene: TRBJ1-2; CDR3aa: CASHAESAGRYGYTF; CDR3nt: TGTGCCAGCCACGCCGAGAGCGCCGGCCGCTATGGCTACACCTTC
v_gene: TRBV14; abundance: .; d_gene: TRBD1; j_gene: TRBJ1-3; CDR3aa: CASSPIRQGTIYF; CDR3nt: TGTGCCAGCAGCCCGATCCGACAGGGGACCATATATTTT
v_gene: TRBV27; abundance: .; d_gene: .; j_gene: TRBJ1-5; CDR3aa: CASSSADLQPQHF; CDR3nt: TGTGCCAGCAGTTCCGCTGACCTTCAGCCCCAGCATTTT
v_gene: TRBV5-6; abundance: .; d_gene: TRBD1; j_gene: TRBJ2-3; CDR3aa: CASSLRDRGFGTDTQYF; CDR3nt: TGTGCCAGCAGCTTGAGGGACAGGGGATTTGGTACAGATACGCAGTATTTT
v_gene: TRBV6-2/TRBV6-3; abundance: .; d_gene: .; j_gene: TRBJ2-7; CDR3aa: CASSYLGQSYEQYF; CDR3nt: TGTGCCAGCAGTTACCTCGGGCAGTCCTACGAGCAGTACTTC
v_gene: TRBV11-2; abundance: .; d_gene: .; j_gene: TRBJ2-3; CDR3aa: CASSLDQKDTQYF; CDR3nt: TGTGCCAGCAGCTTAGACCAGAAGGATACGCAGTATTTT
v_gene: TRBV12-3/TRBV12-4; abundance: few; d_gene: .; j_gene: TRBJ1-1; CDR3aa: CASSGPRAFF; CDR3nt: TGTGCCAGCAGTGGCCCCCGGGCTTTCTTT
v_gene: TRBV7-6; abundance: .; d_gene: TRBD2; j_gene: TRBJ2-1; CDR3aa: CASSVRGNSYNEQFF; CDR3nt: TGTGCCAGCAGCGTGCGGGGGAACTCCTACAATGAGCAGTTCTTC
v_gene: TRBV2; abundance: .; d_gene: .; j_gene: TRBJ2-1; CDR3aa: CASSDSKYNEQFF; CDR3nt: TGTGCCAGCAGTGATTCGAAGTACAATGAGCAGTTCTTC
v_gene: TRBV9; abundance: .; d_gene: TRBD1; j_gene: TRBJ1-2; CDR3aa: CASSARDGQGAYYGYTF; CDR3nt: TGTGCCAGCAGCGCGAGAGACGGACAGGGGGCTTACTATGGCTACACCTTC
v_gene: TRBV28; abundance: .; d_gene: TRBD1; j_gene: TRBJ1-1; CDR3aa: CASSPNRGPYEAFF; CDR3nt: TGTGCCAGCAGTCCTAACAGGGGGCCGTATGAAGCTTTCTTT
v_gene: TRBV29-1; abundance: .; d_gene: TRBD1; j_gene: TRBJ1-2; CDR3aa: CSVELRTGGYYGYTF; CDR3nt: TGCAGCGTTGAGCTTAGGACAGGGGGCTACTATGGCTACACCTTC
v_gene: TRBV2; abundance: .; d_gene: .; j_gene: TRBJ1-2; CDR3aa: CASSEQVSGYTF; CDR3nt: TGTGCCAGCAGTGAACAGGTGTCTGGCTACACCTTC
v_gene: TRBV5-1; abundance: .; d_gene: TRBD1; j_gene: TRBJ1-2; CDR3aa: CASSLTGVNYGYTF; CDR3nt: TGCGCCAGCAGCTTGACAGGGGTTAACTATGGCTACACCTTC
v_gene: TRBV9; abundance: .; d_gene: TRBD2; j_gene: TRBJ2-2; CDR3aa: CASSVTSGENTGELFF; CDR3nt: TGTGCCAGCAGCGTTACTAGCGGGGAGAACACCGGGGAGCTGTTTTTT
v_gene: TRBV12-3/TRBV12-4; abundance: .; d_gene: .; j_gene: TRBJ2-3; CDR3aa: CASSQTDTQYF; CDR3nt: TGTGCCAGCAGTCAAACAGATACGCAGTATTTT